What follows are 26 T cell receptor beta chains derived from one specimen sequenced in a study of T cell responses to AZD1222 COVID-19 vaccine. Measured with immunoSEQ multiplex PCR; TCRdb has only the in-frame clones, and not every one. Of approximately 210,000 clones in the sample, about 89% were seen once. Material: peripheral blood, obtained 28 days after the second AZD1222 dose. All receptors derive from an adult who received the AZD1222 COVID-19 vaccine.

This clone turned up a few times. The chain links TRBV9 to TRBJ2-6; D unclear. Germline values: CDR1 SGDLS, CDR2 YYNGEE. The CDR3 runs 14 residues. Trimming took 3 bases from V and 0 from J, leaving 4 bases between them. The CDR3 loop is CASSDGSGANVLTF. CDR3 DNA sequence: TGTGCCAGCAGCGACGGCTCTGGGGCCAACGTCCTGACTTTC.

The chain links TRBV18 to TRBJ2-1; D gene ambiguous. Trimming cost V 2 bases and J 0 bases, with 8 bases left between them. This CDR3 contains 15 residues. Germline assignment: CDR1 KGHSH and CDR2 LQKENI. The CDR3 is CASSPGVVSYNEQFF. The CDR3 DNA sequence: TGTGCCAGCTCACCAGGTGTCGTCTCCTACAATGAGCAGTTCTTC.

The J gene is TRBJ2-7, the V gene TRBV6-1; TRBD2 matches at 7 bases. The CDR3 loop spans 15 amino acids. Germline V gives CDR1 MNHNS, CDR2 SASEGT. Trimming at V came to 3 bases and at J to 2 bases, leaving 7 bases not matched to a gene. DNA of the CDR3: TGTGCCAGCAGTGATATACTAGCGAATACCTACGAGCAGTACTTC. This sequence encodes CASSDILANTYEQYF.

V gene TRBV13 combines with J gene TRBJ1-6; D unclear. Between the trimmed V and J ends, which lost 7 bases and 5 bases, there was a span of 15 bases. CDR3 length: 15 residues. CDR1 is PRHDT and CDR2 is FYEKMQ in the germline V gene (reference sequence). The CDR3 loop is CASKAQSPNNSPLHF. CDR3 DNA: TGTGCCAGCAAGGCCCAGTCCCCTAATAATTCACCCCTCCACTTT.

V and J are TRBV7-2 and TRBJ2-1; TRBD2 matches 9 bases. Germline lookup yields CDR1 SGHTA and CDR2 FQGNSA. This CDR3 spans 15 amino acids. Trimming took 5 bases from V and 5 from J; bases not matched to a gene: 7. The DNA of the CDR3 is TGTGCCAGCAGCCCGGGACTAGCCCCGGACAATGAGCAGTTCTTC. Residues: CASSPGLAPDNEQFF.

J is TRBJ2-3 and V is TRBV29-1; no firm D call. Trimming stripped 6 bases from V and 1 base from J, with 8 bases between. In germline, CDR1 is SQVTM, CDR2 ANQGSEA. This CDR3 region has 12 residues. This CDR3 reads CSVDRGTDTQYF. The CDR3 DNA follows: TGCAGCGTAGATCGGGGCACAGATACGCAGTATTTT.

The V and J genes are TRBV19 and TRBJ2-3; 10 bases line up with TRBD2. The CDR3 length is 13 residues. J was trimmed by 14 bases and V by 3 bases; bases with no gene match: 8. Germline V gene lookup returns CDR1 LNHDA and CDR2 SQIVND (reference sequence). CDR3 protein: CASSMGLALPRYF. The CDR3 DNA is TGTGCCAGTAGTATGGGACTAGCGCTACCGAGGTATTTT.

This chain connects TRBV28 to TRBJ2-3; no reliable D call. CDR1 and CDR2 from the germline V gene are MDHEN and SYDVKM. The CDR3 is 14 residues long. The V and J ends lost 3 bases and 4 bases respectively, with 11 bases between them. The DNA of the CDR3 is TGTGCCAGCAGTTTTGATTCTAGGGCAGATACGCAGTATTTT. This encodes CASSFDSRADTQYF.

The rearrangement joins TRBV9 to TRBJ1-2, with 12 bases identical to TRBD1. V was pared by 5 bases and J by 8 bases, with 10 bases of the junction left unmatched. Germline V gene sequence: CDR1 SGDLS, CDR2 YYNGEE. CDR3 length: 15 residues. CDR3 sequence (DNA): TGTGCCAGCAGAACCGGGACAGGGGGCGCAGGAGGCTACACCTTC. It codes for CASRTGTGGAGGYTF.

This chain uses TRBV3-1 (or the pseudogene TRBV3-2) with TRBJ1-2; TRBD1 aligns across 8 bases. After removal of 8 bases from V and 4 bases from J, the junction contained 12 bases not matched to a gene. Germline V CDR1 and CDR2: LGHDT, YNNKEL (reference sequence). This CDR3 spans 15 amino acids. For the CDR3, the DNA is TGTGCCAGCGCCCTAAGTGCGGACAGGGTCTATGGCTACACCTTC. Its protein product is CASALSADRVYGYTF.

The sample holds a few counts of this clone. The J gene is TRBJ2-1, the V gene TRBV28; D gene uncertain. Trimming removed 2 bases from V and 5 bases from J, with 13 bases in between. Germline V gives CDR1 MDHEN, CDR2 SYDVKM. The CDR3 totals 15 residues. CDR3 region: CASSLRQVLDNEQFF. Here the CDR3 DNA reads TGTGCCAGCAGTTTAAGGCAGGTTCTAGACAATGAGCAGTTCTTC. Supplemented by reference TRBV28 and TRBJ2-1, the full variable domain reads DVKVTQSSRYLVKRTGEKVFLECVQDMDHENMFWYRQDPGLGLRLIYFSYDVKMKEKGDIPEGYSVSREKKERFSLILESASTNQTSMYLCASSLRQVLDNEQFFGPGTRLTVL.

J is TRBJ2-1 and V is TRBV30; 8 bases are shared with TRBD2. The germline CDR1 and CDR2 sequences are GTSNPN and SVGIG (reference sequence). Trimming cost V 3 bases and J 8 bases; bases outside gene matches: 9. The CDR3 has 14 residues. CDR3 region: CAWSLRGGSDEQFF. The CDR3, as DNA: TGTGCCTGGAGCCTCCGGGGGGGGAGCGATGAGCAGTTCTTC.

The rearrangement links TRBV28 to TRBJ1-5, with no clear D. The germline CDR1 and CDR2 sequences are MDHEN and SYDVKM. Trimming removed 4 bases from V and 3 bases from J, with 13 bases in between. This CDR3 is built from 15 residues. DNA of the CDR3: TGTGCCAGCAGTTCAATGCGTAGGGTCAATCAGCCCCAGCATTTT. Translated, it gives CASSSMRRVNQPQHF. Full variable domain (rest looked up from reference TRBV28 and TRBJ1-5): DVKVTQSSRYLVKRTGEKVFLECVQDMDHENMFWYRQDPGLGLRLIYFSYDVKMKEKGDIPEGYSVSREKKERFSLILESASTNQTSMYLCASSSMRRVNQPQHFGDGTRLSIL.

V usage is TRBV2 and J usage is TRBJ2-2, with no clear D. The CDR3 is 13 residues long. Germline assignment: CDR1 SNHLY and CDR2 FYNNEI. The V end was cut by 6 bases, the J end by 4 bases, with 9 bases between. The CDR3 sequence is CASRTDGTGELFF. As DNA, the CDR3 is TGTGCCAGCAGGACTGATGGCACCGGGGAGCTGTTTTTT.

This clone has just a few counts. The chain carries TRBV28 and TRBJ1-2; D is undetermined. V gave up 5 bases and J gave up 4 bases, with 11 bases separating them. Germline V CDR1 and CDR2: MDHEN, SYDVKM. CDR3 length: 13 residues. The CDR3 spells CASSLRVFYGYTF. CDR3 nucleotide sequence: TGTGCCAGCAGTCTACGGGTTTTCTATGGCTACACCTTC.

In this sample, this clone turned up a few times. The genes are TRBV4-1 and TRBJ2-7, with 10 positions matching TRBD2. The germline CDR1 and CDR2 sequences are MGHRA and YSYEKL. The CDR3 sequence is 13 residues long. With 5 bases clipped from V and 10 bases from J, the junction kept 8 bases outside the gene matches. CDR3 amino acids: CASSILAGERQYF. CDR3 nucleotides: TGCGCCAGCAGCATCCTAGCGGGAGAAAGACAGTACTTC.

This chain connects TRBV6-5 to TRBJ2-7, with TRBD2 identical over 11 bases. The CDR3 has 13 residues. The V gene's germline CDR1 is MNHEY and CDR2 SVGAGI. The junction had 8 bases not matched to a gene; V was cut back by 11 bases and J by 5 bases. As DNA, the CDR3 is TGTGCCTCAGGGATACTAGCGGGGGACGAGCAGTACTTC. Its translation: CASGILAGDEQYF.

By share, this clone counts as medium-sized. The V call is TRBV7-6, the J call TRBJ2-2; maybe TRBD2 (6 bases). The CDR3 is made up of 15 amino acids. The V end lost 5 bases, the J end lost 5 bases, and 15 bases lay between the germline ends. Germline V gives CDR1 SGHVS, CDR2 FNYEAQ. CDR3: CASSDDVAATGELFF. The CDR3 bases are TGTGCCAGCAGCGATGACGTAGCGGCGACCGGGGAGCTGTTTTTT. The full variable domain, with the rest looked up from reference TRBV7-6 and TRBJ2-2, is GAGVSQSPRYKVTKRGQDVALRCDPISGHVSLYWYRQALGQGPEFLTYFNYEAQQDKSGLPNDRFSAERPEGSISTLTIQRTEQRDSAMYRCASSDDVAATGELFFGEGSRLTVL.

The CDR3 spells CATRTGGAEQYF. CDR3 coding DNA: TGTGCCACAAGAACAGGGGGCGCCGAGCAGTACTTC. The rearrangement joins TRBV27 to TRBJ2-7, with 9 bases identical to TRBD1. Germline CDR1 MNHEY, CDR2 SMNVEV (reference sequence). J was trimmed by 6 bases and V by 10 bases; bases with no gene match: 7. The CDR3 is made up of 12 amino acids.

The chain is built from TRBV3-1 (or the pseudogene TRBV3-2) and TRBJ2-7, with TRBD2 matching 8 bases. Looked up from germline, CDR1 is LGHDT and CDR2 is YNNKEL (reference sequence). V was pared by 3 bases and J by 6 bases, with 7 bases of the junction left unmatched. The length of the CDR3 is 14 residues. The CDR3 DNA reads TGTGCCAGCAGCCACGGACTAGCTAGGGCCGAGCAGTACTTC. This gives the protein CASSHGLARAEQYF.

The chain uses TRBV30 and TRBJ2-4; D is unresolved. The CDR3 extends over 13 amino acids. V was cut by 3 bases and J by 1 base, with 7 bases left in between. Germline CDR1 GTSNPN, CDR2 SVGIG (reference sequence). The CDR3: CAWRVPAKNIQYF. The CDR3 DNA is TGTGCCTGGAGAGTTCCGGCCAAAAACATTCAGTACTTC.

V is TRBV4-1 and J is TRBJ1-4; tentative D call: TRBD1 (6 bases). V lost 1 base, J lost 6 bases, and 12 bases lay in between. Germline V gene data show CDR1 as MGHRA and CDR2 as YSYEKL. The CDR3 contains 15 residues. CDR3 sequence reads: CASSQAGARDEKLFF. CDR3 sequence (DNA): TGCGCCAGCAGCCAAGCGGGGGCGCGTGATGAAAAACTGTTTTTT.

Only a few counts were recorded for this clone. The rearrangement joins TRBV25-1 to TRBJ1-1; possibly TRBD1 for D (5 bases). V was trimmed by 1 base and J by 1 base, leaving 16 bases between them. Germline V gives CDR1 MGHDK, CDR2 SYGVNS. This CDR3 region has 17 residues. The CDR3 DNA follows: TGTGCCAGCAGTGAATCGAGTGGGGGGGTAACGAACACTGAAGCTTTCTTT. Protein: CASSESSGGVTNTEAFF.

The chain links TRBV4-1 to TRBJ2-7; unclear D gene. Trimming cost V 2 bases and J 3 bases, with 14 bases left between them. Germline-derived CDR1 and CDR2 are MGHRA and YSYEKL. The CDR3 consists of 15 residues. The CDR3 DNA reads TGCGCCAGCAGCCAACAGACTGGGCCTAGCTACGAGCAGTACTTC. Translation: CASSQQTGPSYEQYF.

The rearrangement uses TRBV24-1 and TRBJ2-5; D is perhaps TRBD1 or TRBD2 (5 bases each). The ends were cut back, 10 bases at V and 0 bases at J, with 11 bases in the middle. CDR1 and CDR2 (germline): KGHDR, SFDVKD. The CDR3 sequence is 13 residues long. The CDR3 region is CATRDRYQETQYF. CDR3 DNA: TGTGCCACAAGGGACCGGTACCAAGAGACCCAGTACTTC.

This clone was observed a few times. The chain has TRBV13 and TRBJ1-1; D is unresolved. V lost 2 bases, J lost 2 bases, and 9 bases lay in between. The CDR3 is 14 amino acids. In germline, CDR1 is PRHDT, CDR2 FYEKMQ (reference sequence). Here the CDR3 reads CASSLPVDNTEAFF. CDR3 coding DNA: TGTGCCAGCAGCTTACCCGTAGACAACACTGAAGCTTTCTTT.